One sample yielded the 18 T cell receptor beta chains listed below, sequenced in a study of T cell repertoires in cytomegalovirus infection. These receptors have no identified antigens. In TCRdb, the reads were re-called with MiXCR into one record per CDR3 protein. The sample holds approximately 910,000 distinct CDR3 sequences; 31% are singletons and the top ten take over 13%. The material was cultured CD8+ T cells from PBMCs, obtained from culture after CMV antigen stimulation. These receptors all stem from a human donor in good health (CMV status not recorded). Some clones in this sample may be carry-over from other donors' samples.

The gene calls are TRBV7-6 and TRBJ2-1; D may be TRBD2 (6 bases). V dropped 0 bases and J dropped 2 bases, with 11 bases sitting between them. The germline V gene has CDR1 SGHVS and CDR2 FNYEAQ. The CDR3 runs 16 residues. In DNA, the CDR3 is TGTGCCAGCAGCTTAGCTCCGGGGGAGCCCTACAATGAGCAGTTCTTC. The encoded protein is CASSLAPGEPYNEQFF.

The chain joins TRBV2 to TRBJ2-7; 8 bases are shared with TRBD1. Per germline, CDR1 SNHLY and CDR2 FYNNEI. The CDR3 has 13 residues. V lost 8 bases and J lost 6; bases outside the gene matches: 9. The DNA of the CDR3 is TGTGCCAGCTTAAACAGGGGGATTCTCGAGCAGTACTTC. Encoded protein: CASLNRGILEQYF.

The chain links TRBV29-1 to TRBJ2-1; 12 nucleotides agree with TRBD2. V was clipped by 5 bases and J by 4 bases; unmatched bases: 12. Germline V lookup: CDR1 SQVTM, CDR2 ANQGSEA. The CDR3 is 17 amino acids. The CDR3 loop is CSVTPSGGARLYNEQFF. The CDR3, as DNA: TGCAGCGTTACTCCTAGCGGGGGGGCTAGGTTATACAATGAGCAGTTCTTC.

The rearrangement links TRBV7-9 to TRBJ1-1; D uncertain. V shed 5 bases and J shed 1 base, with 11 bases lying between them. In germline, CDR1 is SEHNR, CDR2 FQNEAQ (reference sequence). This CDR3 contains 14 residues. CDR3 protein: CASSRGSGNTEAFF. The CDR3 DNA sequence: TGTGCCAGCAGCAGAGGAAGCGGGAACACTGAAGCTTTCTTT.

This clonotype was observed a handful of times. The rearrangement uses TRBV11-1 and TRBJ2-3, with D tentatively TRBD2 (5 bases). The CDR3 has 15 residues. Trimming pared 1 base from V and 0 bases from J, leaving 8 bases between. Germline loops: CDR1 SGHAT, CDR2 FQDESV (reference sequence). In DNA, the CDR3 is TGTGCCAGCAGCTTAGAGGACTCTAGCACAGATACGCAGTATTTT. Its translation is CASSLEDSSTDTQYF. The whole variable domain, filled in from reference TRBV11-1 and TRBJ2-3, reads EAEVAQSPRYKITEKSQAVAFWCDPISGHATLYWYRQILGQGPELLVQFQDESVVDDSQLPKDRFSAERLKGVDSTLKIQPAELGDSAMYLCASSLEDSSTDTQYFGPGTRLTVL.

This clonotype came up a few times. A read error may account for a junction end that differs from germline. The rearrangement uses TRBV6-6 and TRBJ2-3; D gene uncertain. CDR1 MNHNY and CDR2 SVGAGI come from the germline V gene (reference sequence). The CDR3 covers 17 residues. CDR3 residues: CANSYFPGPGPPDTQYF. Written as DNA, the CDR3 is TGTGCCAACAGTTATTTCCCCGGCCCAGGCCCCCCAGATACGCAGTATTTT.

This sequence joins TRBV6-1 and TRBJ2-2, with D unresolved. Germline V gene data show CDR1 as MNHNS and CDR2 as SASEGT. With 9 bases removed from V and 2 bases from J, the gap between germline ends came to 7 bases. The CDR3 extends over 12 amino acids. Here the CDR3 DNA reads TGTGCCAGGAGACATAACACCGGGGAGCTGTTTTTT. It encodes CARRHNTGELFF.

The sample holds many counts of this clonotype. The chain has TRBV7-6 and TRBJ1-3, with D possibly matching TRBD1 (6 bases). The CDR3 contains 17 residues. Trimming shortened V by 6 bases and J by 3 bases, and 21 bases separated the two germline ends. Germline CDR1 SGHVS, CDR2 FNYEAQ. CDR3 nucleotides: TGTGCCAGCAGTTCCCCGGGGGCGGGACTCGTTGGAAACACCATATATTTT. It encodes CASSSPGAGLVGNTIYF. The variable domain in full, completed from reference TRBV7-6 and TRBJ1-3, reads GAGVSQSPRYKVTKRGQDVALRCDPISGHVSLYWYRQALGQGPEFLTYFNYEAQQDKSGLPNDRFSAERPEGSISTLTIQRTEQRDSAMYRCASSSPGAGLVGNTIYFGEGSWLTVV.

The CDR3 protein is CASSRPRLAFF. DNA for the CDR3: TGTGCCAGTAGTCGACCCCGTTTGGCTTTCTTT. V gene TRBV19 combines with J gene TRBJ1-1; D is unresolved. V lost 5 bases, J lost 11 bases, and 12 bases lay in between. CDR3 length: 11 amino acids. From germline, CDR1 is LNHDA and CDR2 SQIVND (reference sequence).

The rearrangement links TRBV13 to TRBJ1-3; D is ambiguous. CDR1 and CDR2 (germline): PRHDT, FYEKMQ (reference sequence). Trimming took 3 bases from V and 0 from J, leaving 6 bases between them. This CDR3 comprises 14 residues. CDR3 nucleotide sequence: TGTGCCAGCAGCTTCTGGACCTCTGGAAACACCATATATTTT. This translates into CASSFWTSGNTIYF.

Here the CDR3 reads CASRRGGSSYEQYV. The CDR3 region has the DNA TGTGCCAGCCGTCGAGGGGGTAGCTCCTACGAGCAGTACGTC. The chain is built from TRBV7-9 and TRBJ2-7; D perhaps matches TRBD1 (6 bases). The CDR3 is 14 residues long. CDR1 and CDR2 (germline): SEHNR, FQNEAQ (reference sequence). V was shortened by 8 bases and J by 0 bases, with 14 bases between the two germline ends.

There are many counts of this clonotype. This chain uses TRBV7-8 with TRBJ2-5, with 9 bases fitting TRBD1. The ends lost 5 bases at V and 6 bases at J; junction bases unmatched: 10. Germline lookup yields CDR1 SGHVS and CDR2 FQNEAQ. CDR3 size: 15 residues. CDR3 DNA: TGTGCCAGCAGCCTTACAGGGGGCTGGGGGAAGACCCAGTACTTC. It encodes CASSLTGGWGKTQYF.

Many counts were recorded for this clonotype. The chain combines TRBV7-2 with TRBJ2-3, with D possibly being TRBD2 (5 bases). Per germline, CDR1 SGHTA and CDR2 FQGNSA. V dropped 1 base and J dropped 6 bases, with 17 bases sitting between them. The CDR3 spans 16 residues. The DNA of the CDR3 is TGTGCCAGCAGCTTAGGGGGAGCTTTTAGGAAGGATACGCAGTATTTT. Translation gives CASSLGGAFRKDTQYF.

This clonotype was seen at least ten times. The chain carries TRBV7-2 and TRBJ2-3; D is ambiguous. The CDR3 consists of 14 residues. Germline V gene lookup returns CDR1 SGHTA and CDR2 FQGNSA. Trimming cost V 1 base and J 3 bases, with 8 bases left between them. The CDR3 DNA is TGTGCCAGCAGCTTAGTGGGCATTACAGATACGCAGTATTTT. Translating gives CASSLVGITDTQYF.

This clonotype appeared many times. CDR3 sequence reads: CASSPSDRGGWSNQPQHF. CDR3 DNA: TGTGCCAGCTCACCAAGTGATAGGGGGGGCTGGAGCAATCAGCCCCAGCATTTT. The V and J genes are TRBV18 and TRBJ1-5; tentative D call: TRBD1 (6 bases). CDR3 length: 18 amino acids. Germline V lookup: CDR1 KGHSH, CDR2 LQKENI. V shed 2 bases and J shed 1 base, with 18 bases lying between them.

The gene calls are TRBV10-3 and TRBJ1-1; possibly TRBD1 for D (6 bases). Trimming cost V 4 bases and J 1 base, with 19 bases left between them. CDR3 length: 17 amino acids. The germline gives CDR1 ENHRY, CDR2 SYGVKD. Here the CDR3 reads CAISVFREMDRNTEAFF. CDR3 DNA: TGTGCCATCAGTGTATTCCGGGAGATGGACAGGAACACTGAAGCTTTCTTT.

The chain joins TRBV9 to TRBJ2-1; 10 bases are a match to TRBD2. With 2 bases clipped from V and 9 bases from J, the junction kept 5 bases outside the gene matches. The CDR3 loop spans 14 amino acids. CDR1 is SGDLS and CDR2 is YYNGEE in the germline V gene. Here the CDR3 DNA reads TGTGCCAGCAGCGTTGGGACTAGCGTGGGTGAGCAGTTCTTC. Translating gives CASSVGTSVGEQFF.

The V and J genes are TRBV7-9 and TRBJ2-5; a weak D match, TRBD2 (5 bases). The V end lost 8 bases, the J end lost 3 bases, and 16 bases lay between the germline ends. The CDR3 has 14 residues. Germline CDR1 and CDR2: SEHNR and FQNEAQ (reference sequence). CDR3 sequence reads: CASRPAGTEETQYF. In nucleotides, the CDR3 is TGTGCCAGCCGCCCCGCGGGTACAGAAGAGACCCAGTACTTC.